This is a list of T cell receptor beta chains from one sample in a study of shared clonotypes between healthy human individuals. Measured with immunoSEQ multiplex PCR; TCRdb has only the in-frame clones, and not every one. The repertoire has fewer than 850,000 clones, roughly 88% of them found once; the top ten carry about 34%. Input material: memory CD8+ T cells from PBMCs. The receptors were sampled from a man between 18 and 35 years old in good health. Some clones in this sample may be carry-over from other donors' samples. Both conserved end residues are trimmed from each CDR3.

ASSPLEGESEQY	-	TRBV6-5
ASSPQGATYEQY	TRBJ2-7	TRBV27
ASSEALGAGTYEQY	TRBJ2-7	TRBV2
ASSPSSAAGEKLF	TRBJ1-4	TRBV4-3
ASSSAGQGNTEAF	TRBJ1-1	TRBV13
ASSLAGGWNEQF	TRBJ2-1	TRBV5-1
ASSEGGWGNQPQH	TRBJ1-5	TRBV2
ASSYSMPAGTYEQY	TRBJ2-7	TRBV6-5
ASSLSRGQGGEKLF	TRBJ1-4	TRBV7-6
ASSLWGSGELF	TRBJ2-2	TRBV11-2
AISEGVGTEAF	TRBJ1-1	TRBV10-3
SVEDRTGEYGYT	TRBJ1-2	TRBV29-1
ASSPTSGFYNEQF	TRBJ2-1	TRBV6-5
ASRLDREDEQY	TRBJ2-7	TRBV5-5
ASSTDGNTEAF	TRBJ1-1	TRBV9
ASSLGGYEQF	TRBJ2-1	TRBV7-6
ASSEPALRPSGQF	TRBJ2-1	TRBV5-8
ASGQSNQPQH	TRBJ1-5	TRBV9
ATRWTSGSNEQY	TRBJ2-7	TRBV15
ATSVAGDTQY	TRBJ2-3	TRBV15
ASSLAGENTEAF	TRBJ1-1	TRBV7-8